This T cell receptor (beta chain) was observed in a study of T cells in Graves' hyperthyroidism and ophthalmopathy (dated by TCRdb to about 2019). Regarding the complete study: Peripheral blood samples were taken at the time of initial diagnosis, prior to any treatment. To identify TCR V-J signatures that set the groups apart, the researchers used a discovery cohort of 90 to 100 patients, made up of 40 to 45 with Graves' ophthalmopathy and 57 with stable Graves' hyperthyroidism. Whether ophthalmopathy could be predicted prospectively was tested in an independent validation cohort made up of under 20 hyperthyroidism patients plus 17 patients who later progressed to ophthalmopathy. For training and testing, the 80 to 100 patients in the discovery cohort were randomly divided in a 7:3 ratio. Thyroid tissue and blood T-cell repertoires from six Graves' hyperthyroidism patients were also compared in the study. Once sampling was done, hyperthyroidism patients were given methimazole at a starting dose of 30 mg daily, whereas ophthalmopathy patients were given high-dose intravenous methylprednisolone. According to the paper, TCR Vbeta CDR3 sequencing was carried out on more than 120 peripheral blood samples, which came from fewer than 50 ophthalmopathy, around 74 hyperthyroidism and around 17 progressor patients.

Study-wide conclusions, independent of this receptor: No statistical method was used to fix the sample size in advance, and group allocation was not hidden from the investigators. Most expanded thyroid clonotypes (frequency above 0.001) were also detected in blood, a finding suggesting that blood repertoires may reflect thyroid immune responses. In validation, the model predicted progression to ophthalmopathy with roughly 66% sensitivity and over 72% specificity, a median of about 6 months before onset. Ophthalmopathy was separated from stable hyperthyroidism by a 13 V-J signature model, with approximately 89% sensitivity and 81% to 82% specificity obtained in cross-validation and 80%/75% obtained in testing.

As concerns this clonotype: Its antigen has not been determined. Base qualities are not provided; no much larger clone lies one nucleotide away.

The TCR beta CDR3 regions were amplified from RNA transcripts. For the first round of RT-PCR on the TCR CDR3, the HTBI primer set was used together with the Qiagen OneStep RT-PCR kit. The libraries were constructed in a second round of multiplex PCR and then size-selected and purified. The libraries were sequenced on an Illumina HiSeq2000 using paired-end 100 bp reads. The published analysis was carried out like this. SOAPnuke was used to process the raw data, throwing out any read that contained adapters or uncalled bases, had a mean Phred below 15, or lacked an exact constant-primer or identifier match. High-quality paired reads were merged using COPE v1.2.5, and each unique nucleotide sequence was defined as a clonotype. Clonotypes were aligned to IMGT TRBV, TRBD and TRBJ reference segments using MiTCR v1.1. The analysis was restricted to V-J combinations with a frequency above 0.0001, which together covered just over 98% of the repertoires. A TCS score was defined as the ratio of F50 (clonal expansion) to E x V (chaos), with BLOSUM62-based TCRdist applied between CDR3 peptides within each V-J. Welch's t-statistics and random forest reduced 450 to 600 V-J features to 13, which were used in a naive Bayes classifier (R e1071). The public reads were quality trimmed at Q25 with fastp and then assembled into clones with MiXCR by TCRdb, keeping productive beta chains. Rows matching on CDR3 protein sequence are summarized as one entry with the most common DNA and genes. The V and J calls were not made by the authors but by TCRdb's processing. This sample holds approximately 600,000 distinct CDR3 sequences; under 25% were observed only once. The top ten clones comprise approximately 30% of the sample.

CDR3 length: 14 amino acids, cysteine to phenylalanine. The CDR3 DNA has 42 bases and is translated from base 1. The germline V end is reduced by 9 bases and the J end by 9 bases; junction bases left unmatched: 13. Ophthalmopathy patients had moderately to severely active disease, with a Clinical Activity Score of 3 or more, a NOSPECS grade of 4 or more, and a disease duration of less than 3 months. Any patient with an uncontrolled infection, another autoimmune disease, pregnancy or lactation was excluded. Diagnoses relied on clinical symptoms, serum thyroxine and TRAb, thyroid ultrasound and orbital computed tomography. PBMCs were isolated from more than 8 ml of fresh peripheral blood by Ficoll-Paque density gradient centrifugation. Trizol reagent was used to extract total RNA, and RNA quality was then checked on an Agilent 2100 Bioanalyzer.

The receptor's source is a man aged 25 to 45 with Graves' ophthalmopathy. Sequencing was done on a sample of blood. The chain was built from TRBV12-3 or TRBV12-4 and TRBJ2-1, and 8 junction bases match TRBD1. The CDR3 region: CASRDRTGGFEQFF. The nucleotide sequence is TGTGCCAGTAGGGACAGGACTGGAGGTTTTGAGCAGTTCTTC.